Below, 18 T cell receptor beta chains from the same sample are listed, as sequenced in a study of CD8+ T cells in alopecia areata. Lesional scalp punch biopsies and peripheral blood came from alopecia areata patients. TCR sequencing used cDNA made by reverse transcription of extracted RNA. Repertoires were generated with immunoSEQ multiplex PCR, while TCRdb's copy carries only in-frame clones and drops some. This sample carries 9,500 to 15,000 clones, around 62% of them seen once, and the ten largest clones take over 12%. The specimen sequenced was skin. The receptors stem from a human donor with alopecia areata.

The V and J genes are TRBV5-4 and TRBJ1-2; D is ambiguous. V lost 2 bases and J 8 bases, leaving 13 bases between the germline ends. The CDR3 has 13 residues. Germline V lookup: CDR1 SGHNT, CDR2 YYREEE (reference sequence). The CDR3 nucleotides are TGTGCCAGCAGCTTCGACCTACTAGGGGGCTACACCTTC. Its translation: CASSFDLLGGYTF.

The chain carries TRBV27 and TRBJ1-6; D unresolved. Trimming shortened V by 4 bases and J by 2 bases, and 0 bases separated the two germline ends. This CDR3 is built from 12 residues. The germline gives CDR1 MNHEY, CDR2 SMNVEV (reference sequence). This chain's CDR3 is CASSSYNSPLHF. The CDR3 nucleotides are TGTGCCAGCAGTTCCTATAATTCACCCCTCCACTTT.

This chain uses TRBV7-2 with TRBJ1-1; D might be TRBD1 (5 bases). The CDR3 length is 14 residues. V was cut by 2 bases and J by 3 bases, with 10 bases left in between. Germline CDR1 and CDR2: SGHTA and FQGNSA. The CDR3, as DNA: TGTGCCAGCAGCTTATTTCGGGGGGACACTGAAGCTTTCTTT. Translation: CASSLFRGDTEAFF.

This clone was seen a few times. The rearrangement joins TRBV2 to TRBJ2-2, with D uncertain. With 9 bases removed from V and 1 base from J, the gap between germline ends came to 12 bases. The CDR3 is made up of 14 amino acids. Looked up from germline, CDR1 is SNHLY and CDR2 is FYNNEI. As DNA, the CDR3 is TGTGCCAGTTCCATGGGGTTGAACACCGGGGAGCTGTTTTTT. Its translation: CASSMGLNTGELFF. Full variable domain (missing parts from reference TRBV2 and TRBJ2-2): EPEVTQTPSHQVTQMGQEVILRCVPISNHLYFYWYRQILGQKVEFLVSFYNNEISEKSEIFDDQFSVERPDGSNFTLKIRSTKLEDSAMYFCASSMGLNTGELFFGEGSRLTVL.

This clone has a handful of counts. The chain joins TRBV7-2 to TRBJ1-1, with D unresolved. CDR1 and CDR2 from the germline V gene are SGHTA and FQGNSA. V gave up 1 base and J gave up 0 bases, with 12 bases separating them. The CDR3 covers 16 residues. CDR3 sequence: CASSLGVGLMNTEAFF. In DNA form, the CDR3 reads TGTGCCAGCAGCTTAGGAGTAGGGTTAATGAACACTGAAGCTTTCTTT.

CDR3 sequence reads: CASSFWSSGNSYEQYF. The CDR3 DNA is TGTGCCAGCAGCTTCTGGTCCAGCGGGAACTCCTACGAGCAGTACTTC. This chain uses TRBV7-9 with TRBJ2-7; 7 nucleotides align to TRBD2. The CDR3 consists of 16 residues. With V trimmed by 3 bases and J by 0 bases, 8 bases remained unmatched. Germline CDR1 and CDR2: SEHNR and FQNEAQ (reference sequence).

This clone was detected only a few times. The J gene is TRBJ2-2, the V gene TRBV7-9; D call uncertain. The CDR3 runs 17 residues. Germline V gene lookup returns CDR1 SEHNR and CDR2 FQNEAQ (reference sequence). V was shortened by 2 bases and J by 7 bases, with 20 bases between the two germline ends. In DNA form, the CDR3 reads TGTGCCAGCAGCTTATGGAGTCCTAATTCTTGGTACGGGGAGCTGTTTTTT. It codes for CASSLWSPNSWYGELFF.

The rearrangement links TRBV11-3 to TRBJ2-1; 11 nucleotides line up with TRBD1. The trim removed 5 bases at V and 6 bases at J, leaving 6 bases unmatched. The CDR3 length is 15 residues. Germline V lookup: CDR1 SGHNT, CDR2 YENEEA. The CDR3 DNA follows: TGTGCCAGCAGCCTAAGGGGGACAGGGGGCAATGAGCAGTTCTTC. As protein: CASSLRGTGGNEQFF.

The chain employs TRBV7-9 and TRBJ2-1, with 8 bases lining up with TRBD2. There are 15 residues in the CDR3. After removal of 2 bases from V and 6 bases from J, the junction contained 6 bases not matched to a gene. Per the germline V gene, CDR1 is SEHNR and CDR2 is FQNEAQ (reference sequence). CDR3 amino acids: CASSLNQRESNEQFF. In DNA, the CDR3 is TGTGCCAGCAGCTTAAACCAGCGGGAGAGCAATGAGCAGTTCTTC.

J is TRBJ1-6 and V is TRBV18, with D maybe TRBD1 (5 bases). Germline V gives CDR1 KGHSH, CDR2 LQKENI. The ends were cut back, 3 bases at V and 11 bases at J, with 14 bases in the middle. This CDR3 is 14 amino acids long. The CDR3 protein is CASSPSGRAAPLHF. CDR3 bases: TGTGCCAGCTCACCCTCCGGCAGGGCCGCACCCCTCCACTTT.

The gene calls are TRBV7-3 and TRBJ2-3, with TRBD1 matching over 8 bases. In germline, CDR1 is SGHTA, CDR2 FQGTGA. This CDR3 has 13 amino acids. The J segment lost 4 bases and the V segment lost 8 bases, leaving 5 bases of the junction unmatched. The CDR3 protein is CASSRTGPDTQYF. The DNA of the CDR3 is TGTGCCAGCTCCCGGACAGGGCCAGATACGCAGTATTTT.

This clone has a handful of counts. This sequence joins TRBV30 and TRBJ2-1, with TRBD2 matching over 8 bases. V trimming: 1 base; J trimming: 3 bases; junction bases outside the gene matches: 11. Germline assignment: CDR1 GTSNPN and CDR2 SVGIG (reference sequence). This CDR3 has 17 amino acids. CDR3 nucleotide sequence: TGTGCCTGGAGTGGTAATAGACTAGCGTTGGGCTACAATGAGCAGTTCTTC. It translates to CAWSGNRLALGYNEQFF.

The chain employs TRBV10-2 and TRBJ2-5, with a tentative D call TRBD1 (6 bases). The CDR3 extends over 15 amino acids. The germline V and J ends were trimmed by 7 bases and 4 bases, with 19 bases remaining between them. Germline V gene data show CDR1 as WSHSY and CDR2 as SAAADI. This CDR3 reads CASTPGRGLVETQYF. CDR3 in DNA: TGCGCCAGCACCCCGGGCAGGGGTTTAGTAGAGACCCAGTACTTC.

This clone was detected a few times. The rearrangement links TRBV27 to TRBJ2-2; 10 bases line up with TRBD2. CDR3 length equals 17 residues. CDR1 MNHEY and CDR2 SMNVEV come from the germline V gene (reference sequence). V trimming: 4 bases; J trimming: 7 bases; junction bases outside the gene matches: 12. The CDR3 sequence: CASSSKAGGVRIGELFF. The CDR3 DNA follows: TGTGCCAGCAGTTCAAAAGCGGGGGGGGTGCGGATCGGGGAGCTGTTTTTT.

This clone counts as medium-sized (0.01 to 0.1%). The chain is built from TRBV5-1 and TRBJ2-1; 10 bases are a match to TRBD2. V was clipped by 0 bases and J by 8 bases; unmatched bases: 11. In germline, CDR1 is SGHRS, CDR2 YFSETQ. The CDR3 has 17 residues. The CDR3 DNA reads TGCGCCAGCAGCTTGGTGTTAGCGGGAGGATCATCCCATGAGCAGTTCTTC. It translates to CASSLVLAGGSSHEQFF.

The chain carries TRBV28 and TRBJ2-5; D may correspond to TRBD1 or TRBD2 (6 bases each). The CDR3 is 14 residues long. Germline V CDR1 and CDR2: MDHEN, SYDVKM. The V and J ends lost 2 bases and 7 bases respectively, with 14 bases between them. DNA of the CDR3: TGTGCCAGCAGTTTAGTGGGGGGCCGGGGGACCCAGTACTTC. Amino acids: CASSLVGGRGTQYF.

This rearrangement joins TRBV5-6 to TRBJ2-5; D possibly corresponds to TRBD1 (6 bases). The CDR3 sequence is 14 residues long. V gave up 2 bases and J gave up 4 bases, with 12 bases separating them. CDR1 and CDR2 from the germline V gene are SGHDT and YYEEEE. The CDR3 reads CASSFEDRTETQYF. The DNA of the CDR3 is TGTGCCAGCAGCTTCGAGGACAGAACAGAGACCCAGTACTTC.

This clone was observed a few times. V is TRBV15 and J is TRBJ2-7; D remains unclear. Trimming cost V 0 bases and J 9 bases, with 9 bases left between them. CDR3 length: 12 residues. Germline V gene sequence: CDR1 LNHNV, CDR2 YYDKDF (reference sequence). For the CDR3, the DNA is TGTGCCACCAGCAGAGATCAGCGTAGGCAGTACTTC. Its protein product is CATSRDQRRQYF.